This TCR beta chain was sequenced for a study of Graves' ophthalmopathy and Graves' hyperthyroidism. RNA served as the template for amplifying TCR beta CDR3 regions. The first round was an RT-PCR with HTBI primers, and the second round was a multiplex PCR. Using its own MiXCR run on the multiplex PCR reads, TCRdb lists one record per CDR3 protein. The table records 650,000 to 800,000 distinct CDR3 sequences, roughly two fifths of them present only once. The specimen sequenced was peripheral blood. The clonotype comes from an adult man with Graves' ophthalmopathy.

The CDR3 DNA is TGTGCCATCAGCCGGGACAGGGTGCCTAGCGGGAGGGCCGAAGAGACCCAGTACTTC. Translated: CAISRDRVPSGRAEETQYF. V usage is TRBV10-3 and J usage is TRBJ2-5, with 12 bases lining up with TRBD2. V trimming: 6 bases; J trimming: 3 bases; junction bases outside the gene matches: 17. The CDR3 extends over 19 amino acids. Germline CDR1 reads ENHRY; CDR2 reads SYGVKD.